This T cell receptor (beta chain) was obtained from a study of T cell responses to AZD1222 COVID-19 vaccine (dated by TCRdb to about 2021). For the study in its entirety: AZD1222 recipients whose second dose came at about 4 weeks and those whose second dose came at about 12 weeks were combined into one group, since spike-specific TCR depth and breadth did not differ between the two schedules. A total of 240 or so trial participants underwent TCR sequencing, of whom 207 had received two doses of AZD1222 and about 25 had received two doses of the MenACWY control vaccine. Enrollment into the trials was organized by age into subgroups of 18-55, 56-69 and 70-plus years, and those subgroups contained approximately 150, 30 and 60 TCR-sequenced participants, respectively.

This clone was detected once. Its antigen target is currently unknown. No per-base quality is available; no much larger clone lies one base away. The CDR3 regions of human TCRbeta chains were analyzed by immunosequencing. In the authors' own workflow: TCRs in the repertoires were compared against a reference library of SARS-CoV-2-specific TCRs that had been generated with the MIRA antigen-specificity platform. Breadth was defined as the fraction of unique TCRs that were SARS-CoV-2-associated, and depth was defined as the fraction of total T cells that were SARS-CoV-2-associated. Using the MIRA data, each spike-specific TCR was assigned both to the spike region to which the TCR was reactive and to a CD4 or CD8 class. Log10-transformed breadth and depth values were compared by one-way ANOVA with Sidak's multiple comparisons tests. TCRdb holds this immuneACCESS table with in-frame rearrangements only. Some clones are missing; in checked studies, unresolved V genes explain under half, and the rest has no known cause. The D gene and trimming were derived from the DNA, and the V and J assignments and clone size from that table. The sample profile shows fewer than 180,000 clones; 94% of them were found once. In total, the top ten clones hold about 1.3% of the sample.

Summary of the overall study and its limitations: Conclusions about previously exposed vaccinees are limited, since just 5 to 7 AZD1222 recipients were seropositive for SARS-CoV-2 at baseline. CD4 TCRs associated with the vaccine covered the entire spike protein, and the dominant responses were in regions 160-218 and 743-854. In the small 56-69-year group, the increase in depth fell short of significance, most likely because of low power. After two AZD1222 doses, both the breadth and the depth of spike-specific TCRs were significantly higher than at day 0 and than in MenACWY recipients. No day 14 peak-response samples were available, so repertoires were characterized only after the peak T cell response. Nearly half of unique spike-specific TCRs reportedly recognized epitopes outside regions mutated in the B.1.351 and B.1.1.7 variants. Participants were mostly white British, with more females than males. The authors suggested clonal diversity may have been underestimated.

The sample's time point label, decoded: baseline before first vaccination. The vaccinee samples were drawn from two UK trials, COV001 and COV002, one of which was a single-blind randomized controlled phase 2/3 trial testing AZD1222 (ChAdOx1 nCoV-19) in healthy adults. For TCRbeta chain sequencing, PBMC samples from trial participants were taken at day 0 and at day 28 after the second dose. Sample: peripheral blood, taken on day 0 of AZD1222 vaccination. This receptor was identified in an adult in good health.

The DNA sequence follows: TGTGCCAGCAGTCGGGACAACCAGCTCAATCAGCCCCAGCATTTT. Its coded protein is CASSRDNQLNQPQHF. The rearrangement joined TRBV2 to TRBJ1-5; TRBD1 could be the D gene, as 6 bases match. From cysteine to phenylalanine, the CDR3 is 15 amino acids long. The entry retains the CDR3 DNA only, 45 bases that are in frame from base 1. V is pared back by 5 bases and J by 3 bases, with 14 bases lying between the germline termini. In the germline V gene, CDR1 corresponds to SNHLY and CDR2 to FYNNEI. With the portions outside the CDR3 filled from the reference TRBV2 and TRBJ1-5 genes, the complete variable region becomes EPEVTQTPSHQVTQMGQEVILRCVPISNHLYFYWYRQILGQKVEFLVSFYNNEISEKSEIFDDQFSVERPDGSNFTLKIRSTKLEDSAMYFCASSRDNQLNQPQHFGDGTRLSIL.